This entry features one T cell receptor (beta chain) sequence. Antigen: not known. These data are taken from a study of tumor and adjacent non-tumor tissue in lung cancer. Whole-study findings and limits: Top 100 clones took a larger repertoire share in normal lung. TCR diversity was significantly greater in tumor than normal lung tissue.

TCRbeta libraries were built with three rounds of nested PCR, modified from ARM-PCR. Each CDR3 protein is one row after TCRdb ran MiXCR on the multiplex PCR reads. Altogether some 90,000 distinct CDR3 sequences are present, about three fifths being singletons, with the ten largest covering roughly 14%. Trimming pared 1 base from V and 2 bases from J, leaving 8 bases between. CDR1 is SEHNR and CDR2 is FQNEAQ in the germline V gene (reference sequence). There are 14 residues in the CDR3. The template was RNA from unsorted bulk tissue. The origin of this receptor is a man between 65 and 80 years old with non-small cell lung cancer. The V and J genes are TRBV7-9 and TRBJ2-5; maybe TRBD1 (5 bases). The sequenced sample was lung tumor tissue. The CDR3, as DNA: TGTGCCAGCAGCTTAGGCAGGGATCAAGAGACCCAGTACTTC. Protein sequence: CASSLGRDQETQYF.